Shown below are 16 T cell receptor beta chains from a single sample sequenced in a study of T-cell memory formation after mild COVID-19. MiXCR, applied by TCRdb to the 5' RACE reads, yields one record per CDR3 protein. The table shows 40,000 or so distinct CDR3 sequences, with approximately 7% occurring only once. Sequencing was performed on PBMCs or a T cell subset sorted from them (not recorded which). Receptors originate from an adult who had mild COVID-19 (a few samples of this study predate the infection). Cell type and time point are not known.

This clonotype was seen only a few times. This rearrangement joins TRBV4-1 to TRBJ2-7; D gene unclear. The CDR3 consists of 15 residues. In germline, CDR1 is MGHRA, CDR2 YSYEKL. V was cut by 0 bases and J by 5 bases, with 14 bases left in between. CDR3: CASSQDSWAVDEQYF. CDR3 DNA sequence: TGCGCCAGCAGCCAAGACTCGTGGGCAGTTGACGAGCAGTACTTC.

In DNA form, the CDR3 reads TGTGCCAGCAGCTTAACGATGACCGCAAATGGCTACACCTTC. Its protein is CASSLTMTANGYTF. The chain uses TRBV11-3 and TRBJ1-2, with no clear D. Germline V gene lookup returns CDR1 SGHNT and CDR2 YENEEA. The CDR3 sequence is 14 residues long. Trimming took off 2 bases at V and 6 bases at J, with 13 bases between the two ends.

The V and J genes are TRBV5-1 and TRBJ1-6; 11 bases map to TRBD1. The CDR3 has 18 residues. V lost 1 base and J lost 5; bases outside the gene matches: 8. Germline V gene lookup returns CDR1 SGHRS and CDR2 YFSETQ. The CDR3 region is CASSLPTGQGADNSPLHF. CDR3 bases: TGCGCCAGCAGCTTGCCTACCGGACAGGGGGCAGATAATTCACCCCTCCACTTT.

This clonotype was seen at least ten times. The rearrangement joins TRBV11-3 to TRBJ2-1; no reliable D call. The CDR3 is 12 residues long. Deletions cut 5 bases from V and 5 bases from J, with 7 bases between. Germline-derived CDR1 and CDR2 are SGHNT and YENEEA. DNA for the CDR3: TGTGCCAGCAGCACGAACCACAATGAGCAGTTCTTC. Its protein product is CASSTNHNEQFF. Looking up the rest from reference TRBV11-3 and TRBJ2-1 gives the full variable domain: EAGVVQSPRYKIIEKKQPVAFWCNPISGHNTLYWYLQNLGQGPELLIRYENEEAVDDSQLPKDRFSAERLKGVDSTLKIQPAELGDSAVYLCASSTNHNEQFFGPGTRLTVL.

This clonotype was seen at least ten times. CDR3 coding DNA: TGCGCCAGCAGCTTGAATACGGGAGCGCAGGAGACCCAGTACTTC. Its protein is CASSLNTGAQETQYF. The chain employs TRBV5-1 and TRBJ2-5; D is possibly TRBD2 (6 bases). The CDR3 totals 15 residues. With 1 base removed from V and 5 bases from J, the gap between germline ends came to 15 bases. Germline V lookup: CDR1 SGHRS, CDR2 YFSETQ.

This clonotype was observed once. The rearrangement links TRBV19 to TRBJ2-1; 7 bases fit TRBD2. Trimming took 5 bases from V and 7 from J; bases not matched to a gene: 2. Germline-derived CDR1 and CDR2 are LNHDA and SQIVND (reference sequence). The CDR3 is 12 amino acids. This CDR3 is CASSPGGNEQFF. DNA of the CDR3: TGTGCCAGTAGTCCCGGGGGGAATGAGCAGTTCTTC.

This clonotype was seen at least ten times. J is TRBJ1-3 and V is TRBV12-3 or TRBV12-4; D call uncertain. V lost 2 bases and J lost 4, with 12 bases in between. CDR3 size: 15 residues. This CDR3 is CASSLTGPRGNTIYF. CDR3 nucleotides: TGTGCCAGCAGTTTAACGGGTCCAAGAGGAAACACCATATATTTT.

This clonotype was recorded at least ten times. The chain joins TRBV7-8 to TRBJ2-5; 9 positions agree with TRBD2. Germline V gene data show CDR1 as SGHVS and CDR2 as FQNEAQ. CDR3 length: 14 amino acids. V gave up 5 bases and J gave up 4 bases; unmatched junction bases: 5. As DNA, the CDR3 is TGTGCCAGCAGCCGTAGAGCGGGAGGAGAGACCCAGTACTTC. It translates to CASSRRAGGETQYF.

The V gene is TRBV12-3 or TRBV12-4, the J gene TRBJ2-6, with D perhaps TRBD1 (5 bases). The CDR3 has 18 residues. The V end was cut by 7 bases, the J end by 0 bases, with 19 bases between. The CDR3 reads CASKRGGRLNSGANVLTF. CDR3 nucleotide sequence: TGTGCCAGCAAAAGGGGCGGACGTCTCAACTCTGGGGCCAACGTCCTGACTTTC.

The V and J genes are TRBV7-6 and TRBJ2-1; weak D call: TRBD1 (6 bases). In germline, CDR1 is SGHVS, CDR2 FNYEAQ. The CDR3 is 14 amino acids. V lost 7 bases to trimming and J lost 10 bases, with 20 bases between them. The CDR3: CASTESNSGTEQFF. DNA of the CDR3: TGTGCCAGCACCGAGTCCAACTCCGGGACAGAGCAGTTCTTC.

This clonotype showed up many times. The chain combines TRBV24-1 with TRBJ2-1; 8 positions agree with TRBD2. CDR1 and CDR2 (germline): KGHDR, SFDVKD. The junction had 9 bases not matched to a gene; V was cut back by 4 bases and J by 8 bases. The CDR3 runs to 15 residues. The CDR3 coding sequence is TGTGCCACCAGTGAAACGGGAGGGCCCTGGGATGAGCAGTTCTTC. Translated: CATSETGGPWDEQFF.

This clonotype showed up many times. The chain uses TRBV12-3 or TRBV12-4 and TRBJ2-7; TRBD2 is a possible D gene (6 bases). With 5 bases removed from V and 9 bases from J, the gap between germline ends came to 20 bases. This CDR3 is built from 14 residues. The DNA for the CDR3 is TGTGCCAGCAGTAACCGGGAGTTAGCTGTCGGGCAGTACTTC. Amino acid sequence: CASSNRELAVGQYF.

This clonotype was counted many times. For the CDR3, the DNA is TGTGCCAGCAGGCCGACTAGCGGGAGGGGTAATGAGCAGTTCTTC. Its protein is CASRPTSGRGNEQFF. The rearrangement links TRBV6-2 or TRBV6-3 to TRBJ2-1; TRBD2 agrees at 14 bases. The junction had 5 bases not matched to a gene; V was cut back by 6 bases and J by 7 bases. The CDR3 spans 15 residues. Germline values: CDR1 MNHEY, CDR2 SVGEGT.

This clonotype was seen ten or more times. CDR3 region: CASSSPRGQGAVGTEAFF. The CDR3 DNA sequence: TGCGCCAGCAGCTCACCCCGAGGACAGGGCGCCGTGGGCACTGAAGCTTTCTTT. The chain has TRBV5-1 and TRBJ1-1, with TRBD1 matching over 8 bases. The junction had 17 bases not matched to a gene; V was cut back by 3 bases and J by 4 bases. Germline CDR1 is SGHRS and CDR2 is YFSETQ. The CDR3 contains 18 residues. The whole variable domain, filled in from reference TRBV5-1 and TRBJ1-1, reads KAGVTQTPRYLIKTRGQQVTLSCSPISGHRSVSWYQQTPGQGLQFLFEYFSETQRNKGNFPGRFSGRQFSNSRSEMNVSTLELGDSALYLCASSSPRGQGAVGTEAFFGQGTRLTVV.

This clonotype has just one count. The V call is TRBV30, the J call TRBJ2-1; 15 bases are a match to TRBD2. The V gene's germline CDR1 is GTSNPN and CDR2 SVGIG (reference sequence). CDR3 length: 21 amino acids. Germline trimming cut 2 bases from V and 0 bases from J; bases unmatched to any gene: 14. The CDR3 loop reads CAWSKLTRTSGGVSSYNEQFF. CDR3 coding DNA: TGTGCCTGGAGTAAATTGACGAGGACTAGCGGGGGGGTAAGCTCCTACAATGAGCAGTTCTTC.

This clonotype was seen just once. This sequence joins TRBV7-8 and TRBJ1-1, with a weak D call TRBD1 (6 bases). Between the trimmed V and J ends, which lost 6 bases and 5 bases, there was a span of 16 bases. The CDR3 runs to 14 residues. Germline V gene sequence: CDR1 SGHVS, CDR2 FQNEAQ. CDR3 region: CASSSTGGWTEAFF. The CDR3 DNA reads TGTGCCAGCAGTTCCACGGGGGGCTGGACTGAAGCTTTCTTT.